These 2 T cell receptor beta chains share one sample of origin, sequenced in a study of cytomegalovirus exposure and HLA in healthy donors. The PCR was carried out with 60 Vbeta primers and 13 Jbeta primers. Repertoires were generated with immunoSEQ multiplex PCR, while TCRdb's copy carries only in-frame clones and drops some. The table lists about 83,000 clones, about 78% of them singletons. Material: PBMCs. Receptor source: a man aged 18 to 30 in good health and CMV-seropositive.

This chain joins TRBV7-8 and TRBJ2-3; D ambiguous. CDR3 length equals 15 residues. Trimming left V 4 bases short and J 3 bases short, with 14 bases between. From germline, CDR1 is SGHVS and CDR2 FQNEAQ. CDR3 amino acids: CASSSTSGRTDTQYF. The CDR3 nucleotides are TGTGCCAGCAGCTCTACTTCTGGGCGAACAGATACGCAGTATTTT.

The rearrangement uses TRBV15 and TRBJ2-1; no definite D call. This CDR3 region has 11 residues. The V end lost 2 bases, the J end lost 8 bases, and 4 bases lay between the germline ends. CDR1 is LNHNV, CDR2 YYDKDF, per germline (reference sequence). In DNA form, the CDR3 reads TGTGCCACCAGCAGAACGGATGAGCAGTTCTTC. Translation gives CATSRTDEQFF.